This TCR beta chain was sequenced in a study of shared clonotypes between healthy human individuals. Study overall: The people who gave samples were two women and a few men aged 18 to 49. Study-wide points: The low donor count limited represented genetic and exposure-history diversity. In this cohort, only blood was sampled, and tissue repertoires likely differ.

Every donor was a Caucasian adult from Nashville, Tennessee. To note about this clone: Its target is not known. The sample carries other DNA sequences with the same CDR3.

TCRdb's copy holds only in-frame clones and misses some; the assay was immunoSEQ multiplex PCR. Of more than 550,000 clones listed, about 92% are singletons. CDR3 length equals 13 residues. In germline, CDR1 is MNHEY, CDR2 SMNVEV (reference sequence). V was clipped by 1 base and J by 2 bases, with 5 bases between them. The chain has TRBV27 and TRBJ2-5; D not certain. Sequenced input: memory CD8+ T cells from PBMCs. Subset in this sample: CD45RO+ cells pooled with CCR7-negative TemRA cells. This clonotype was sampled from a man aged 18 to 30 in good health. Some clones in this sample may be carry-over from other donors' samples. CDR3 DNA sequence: TGTGCCAGCAGTTTATGGTCACAAGAGACCCAGTACTTC. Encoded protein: CASSLWSQETQYF.